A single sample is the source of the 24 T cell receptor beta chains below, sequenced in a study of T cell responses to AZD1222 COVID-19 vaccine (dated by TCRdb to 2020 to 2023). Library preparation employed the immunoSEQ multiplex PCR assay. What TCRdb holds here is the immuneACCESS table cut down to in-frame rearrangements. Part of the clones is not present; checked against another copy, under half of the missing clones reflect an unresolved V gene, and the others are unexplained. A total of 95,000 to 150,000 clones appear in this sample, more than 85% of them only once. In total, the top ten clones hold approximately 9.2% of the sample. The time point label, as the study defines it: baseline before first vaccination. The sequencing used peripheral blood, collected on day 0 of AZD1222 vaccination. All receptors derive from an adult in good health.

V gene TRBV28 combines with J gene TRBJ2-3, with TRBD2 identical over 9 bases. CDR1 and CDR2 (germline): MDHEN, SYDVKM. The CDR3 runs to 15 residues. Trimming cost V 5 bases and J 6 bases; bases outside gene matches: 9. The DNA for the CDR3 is TGTGCCAGCAGTCTTATGGCGGGGGGGCCTGATACGCAGTATTTT. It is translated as CASSLMAGGPDTQYF. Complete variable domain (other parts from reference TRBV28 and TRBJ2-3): DVKVTQSSRYLVKRTGEKVFLECVQDMDHENMFWYRQDPGLGLRLIYFSYDVKMKEKGDIPEGYSVSREKKERFSLILESASTNQTSMYLCASSLMAGGPDTQYFGPGTRLTVL.

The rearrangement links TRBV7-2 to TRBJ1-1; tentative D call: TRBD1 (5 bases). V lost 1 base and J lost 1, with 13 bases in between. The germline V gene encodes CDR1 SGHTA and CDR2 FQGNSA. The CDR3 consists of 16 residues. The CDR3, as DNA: TGTGCCAGCAGCTTAGTATCGACAGAGCAGAACACTGAAGCTTTCTTT. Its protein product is CASSLVSTEQNTEAFF. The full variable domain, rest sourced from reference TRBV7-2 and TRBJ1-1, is GAGVSQSPSNKVTEKGKDVELRCDPISGHTALYWYRQSLGQGLEFLIYFQGNSAPDKSGLPSDRFSAERTGGSVSTLTIQRTQQEDSAVYLCASSLVSTEQNTEAFFGQGTRLTVV.

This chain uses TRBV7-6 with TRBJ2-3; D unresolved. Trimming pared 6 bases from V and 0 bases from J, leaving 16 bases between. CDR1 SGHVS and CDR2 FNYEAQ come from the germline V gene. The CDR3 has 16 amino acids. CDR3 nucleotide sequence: TGTGCCAGCAGTAAGATTGGGTTACCTAGCACAGATACGCAGTATTTT. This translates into CASSKIGLPSTDTQYF.

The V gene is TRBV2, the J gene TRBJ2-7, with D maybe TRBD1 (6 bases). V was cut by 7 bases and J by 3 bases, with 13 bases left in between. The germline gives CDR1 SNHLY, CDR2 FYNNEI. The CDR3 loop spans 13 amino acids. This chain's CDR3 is CASTRDTIYEQYF. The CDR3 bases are TGTGCCAGCACCCGGGACACTATCTACGAGCAGTACTTC. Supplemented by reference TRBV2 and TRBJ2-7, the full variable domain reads EPEVTQTPSHQVTQMGQEVILRCVPISNHLYFYWYRQILGQKVEFLVSFYNNEISEKSEIFDDQFSVERPDGSNFTLKIRSTKLEDSAMYFCASTRDTIYEQYFGPGTRLTVT.

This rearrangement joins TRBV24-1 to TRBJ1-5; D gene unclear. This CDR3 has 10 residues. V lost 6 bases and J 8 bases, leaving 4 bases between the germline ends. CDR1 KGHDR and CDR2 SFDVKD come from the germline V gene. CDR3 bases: TGTGCCACCAGTCGAAAGCCCCAGCATTTT. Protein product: CATSRKPQHF.

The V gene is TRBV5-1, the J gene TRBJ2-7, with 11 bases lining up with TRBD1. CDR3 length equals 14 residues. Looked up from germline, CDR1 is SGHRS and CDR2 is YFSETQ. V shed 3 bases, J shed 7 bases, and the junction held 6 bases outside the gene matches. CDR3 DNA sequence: TGCGCCAGCAGCTGGACAGGGGGCTCTGATGAGCAGTACTTC. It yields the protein CASSWTGGSDEQYF.

CDR3 coding DNA: TGTGCCAGCAGCTTAACCCCGGCGGGGGGGGCCGGAGATACGCAGTATTTT. The encoded protein is CASSLTPAGGAGDTQYF. The V and J genes are TRBV7-3 and TRBJ2-3; TRBD2 matches at 9 bases. Germline V CDR1 and CDR2: SGHTA, FQGTGA. The V segment lost 0 bases and the J segment 5 bases; nucleotides outside the gene matches: 9. This CDR3 region has 17 residues.

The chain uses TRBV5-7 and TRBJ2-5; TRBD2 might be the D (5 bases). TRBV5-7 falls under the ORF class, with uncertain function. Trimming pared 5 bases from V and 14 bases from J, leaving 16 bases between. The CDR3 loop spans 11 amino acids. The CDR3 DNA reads TGTGCCAGCAGTTTGCGGGCTCCCTTCTACTTC. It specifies CASSLRAPFYF.

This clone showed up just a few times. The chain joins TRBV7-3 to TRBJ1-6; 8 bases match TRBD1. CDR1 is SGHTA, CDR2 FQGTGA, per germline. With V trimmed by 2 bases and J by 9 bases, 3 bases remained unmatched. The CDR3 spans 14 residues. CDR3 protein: CASSLGQGVSPLHF. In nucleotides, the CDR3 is TGTGCCAGCAGCTTAGGACAGGGAGTTTCACCCCTCCACTTT.

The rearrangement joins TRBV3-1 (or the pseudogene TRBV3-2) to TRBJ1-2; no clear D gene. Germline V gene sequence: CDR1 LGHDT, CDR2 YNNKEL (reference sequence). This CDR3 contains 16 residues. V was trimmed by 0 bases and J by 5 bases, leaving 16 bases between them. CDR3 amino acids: CASSQERGRRGYGYTF. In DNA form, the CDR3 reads TGTGCCAGCAGCCAAGAAAGAGGCCGGCGAGGGTATGGCTACACCTTC.

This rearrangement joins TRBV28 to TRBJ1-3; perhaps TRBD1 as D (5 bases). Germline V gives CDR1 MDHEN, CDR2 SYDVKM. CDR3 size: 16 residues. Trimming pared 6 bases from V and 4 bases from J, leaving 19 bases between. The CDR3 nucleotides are TGTGCCAGCAGCAACCTAAATGGGGGTAGGGGAAACACCATATATTTT. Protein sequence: CASSNLNGGRGNTIYF. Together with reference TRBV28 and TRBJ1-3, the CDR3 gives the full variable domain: DVKVTQSSRYLVKRTGEKVFLECVQDMDHENMFWYRQDPGLGLRLIYFSYDVKMKEKGDIPEGYSVSREKKERFSLILESASTNQTSMYLCASSNLNGGRGNTIYFGEGSWLTVV.

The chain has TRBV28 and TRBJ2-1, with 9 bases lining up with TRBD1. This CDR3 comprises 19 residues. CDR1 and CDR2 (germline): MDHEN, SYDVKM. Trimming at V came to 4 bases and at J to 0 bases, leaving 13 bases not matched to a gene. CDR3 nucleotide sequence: TGTGCCAGCAGTTCGTGGGTGGGACAGGGCGGAAGCTCCTACAATGAGCAGTTCTTC. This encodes CASSSWVGQGGSSYNEQFF.

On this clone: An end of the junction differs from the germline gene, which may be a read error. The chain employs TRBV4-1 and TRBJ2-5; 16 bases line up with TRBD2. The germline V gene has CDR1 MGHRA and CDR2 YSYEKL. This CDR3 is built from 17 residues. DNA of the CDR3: TGCGCCAACAGCCAGGGACTAGCGGGGGGGCTGGGGGAGACCCAGTACTTC. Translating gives CANSQGLAGGLGETQYF.

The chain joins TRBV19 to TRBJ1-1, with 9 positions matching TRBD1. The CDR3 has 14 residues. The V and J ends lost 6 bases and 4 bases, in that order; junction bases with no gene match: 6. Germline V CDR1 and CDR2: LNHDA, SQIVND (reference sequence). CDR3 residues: CASRTDRGGTEAFF. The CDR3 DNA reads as TGTGCCAGTAGAACGGACAGGGGAGGCACTGAAGCTTTCTTT.

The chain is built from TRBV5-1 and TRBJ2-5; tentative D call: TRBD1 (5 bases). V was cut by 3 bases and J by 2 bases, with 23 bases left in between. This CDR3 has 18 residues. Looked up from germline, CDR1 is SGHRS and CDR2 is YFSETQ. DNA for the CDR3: TGCGCCAGCAGCTCCCAACCCGGTGCAGGGATGGTTCAAGAGACCCAGTACTTC. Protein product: CASSSQPGAGMVQETQYF.

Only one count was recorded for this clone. CDR3 coding DNA: TGCGCCAGCAGCCAACCATATAGCAATCAGCCCCAGCATTTT. It specifies CASSQPYSNQPQHF. The J gene is TRBJ1-5, the V gene TRBV4-1; no clear D gene. Germline CDR1 MGHRA, CDR2 YSYEKL. The CDR3 covers 14 residues. Trimming left V 2 bases short and J 0 bases short, with 5 bases between.

Written as DNA, the CDR3 is TGTGCCAGCGGGGATGGGGGTGGACAGCCCCAGCATTTT. As protein: CASGDGGGQPQHF. V and J are TRBV7-2 and TRBJ1-5, with D possibly being TRBD1 (5 bases). V lost 8 bases and J 7 bases, leaving 15 bases between the germline ends. The CDR3 totals 13 residues. Germline V gene sequence: CDR1 SGHTA, CDR2 FQGNSA.

The CDR3 spells CASSLELRSYEQYF. CDR3 nucleotide sequence: TGTGCCAGCAGCTTAGAGTTAAGGTCCTACGAGCAGTACTTC. This chain uses TRBV7-2 with TRBJ2-7; D gene uncertain. CDR3 size: 14 residues. Trimming stripped 1 base from V and 1 base from J, with 8 bases between. Germline V gives CDR1 SGHTA, CDR2 FQGNSA.

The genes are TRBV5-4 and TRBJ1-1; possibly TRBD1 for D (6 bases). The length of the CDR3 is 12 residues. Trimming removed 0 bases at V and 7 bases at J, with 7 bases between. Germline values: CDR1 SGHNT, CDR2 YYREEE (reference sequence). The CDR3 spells CASSLDRVEAFF. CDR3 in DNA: TGTGCCAGCAGCTTGGACAGGGTTGAAGCTTTCTTT.

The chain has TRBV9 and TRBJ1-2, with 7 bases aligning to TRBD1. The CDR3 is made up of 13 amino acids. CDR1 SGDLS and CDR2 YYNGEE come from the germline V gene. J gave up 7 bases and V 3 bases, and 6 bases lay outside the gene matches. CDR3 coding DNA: TGTGCCAGCAGCGCCCACAGGGGAGCTGGCTACACCTTC. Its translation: CASSAHRGAGYTF.

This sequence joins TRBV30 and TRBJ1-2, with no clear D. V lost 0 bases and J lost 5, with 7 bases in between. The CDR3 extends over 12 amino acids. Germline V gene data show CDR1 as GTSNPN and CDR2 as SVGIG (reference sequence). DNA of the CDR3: TGTGCCTGGAGTGTAACGGAGTATGGCTACACCTTC. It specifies CAWSVTEYGYTF. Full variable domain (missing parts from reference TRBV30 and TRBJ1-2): SQTIHQWPATLVQPVGSPLSLECTVEGTSNPNLYWYRQAAGRGLQLLFYSVGIGQISSEVPQNLSASRPQDRQFILSSKKLLLSDSGFYLCAWSVTEYGYTFGSGTRLTVV.

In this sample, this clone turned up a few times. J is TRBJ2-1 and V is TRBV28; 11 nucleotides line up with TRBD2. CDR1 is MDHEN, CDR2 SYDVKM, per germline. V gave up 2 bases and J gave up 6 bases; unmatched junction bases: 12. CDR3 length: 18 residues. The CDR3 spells CASSLLQGLLAGVNEQFF. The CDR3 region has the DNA TGTGCCAGCAGTTTACTACAGGGGCTACTAGCGGGAGTCAATGAGCAGTTCTTC.

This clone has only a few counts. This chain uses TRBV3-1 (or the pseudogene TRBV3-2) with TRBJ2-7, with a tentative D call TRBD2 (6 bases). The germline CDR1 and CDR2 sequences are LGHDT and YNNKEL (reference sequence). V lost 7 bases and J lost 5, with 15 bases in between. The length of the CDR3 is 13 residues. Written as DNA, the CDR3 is TGTGCCAGCACCTGGTCGGGGGTAAACGAGCAGTACTTC. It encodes CASTWSGVNEQYF.

The CDR3 DNA reads as TGTGCCAGCAGTTCCCCAGAGTCCCAACAGGGGGGGAGAGCCAAAAACATTCAGTACTTC. This encodes CASSSPESQQGGRAKNIQYF. This chain links TRBV28 with TRBJ2-4, with D possibly matching TRBD1 (8 bases). The CDR3 is made up of 20 amino acids. V lost 4 bases and J 0 bases, leaving 25 bases between the germline ends. CDR1 and CDR2 (germline): MDHEN, SYDVKM.